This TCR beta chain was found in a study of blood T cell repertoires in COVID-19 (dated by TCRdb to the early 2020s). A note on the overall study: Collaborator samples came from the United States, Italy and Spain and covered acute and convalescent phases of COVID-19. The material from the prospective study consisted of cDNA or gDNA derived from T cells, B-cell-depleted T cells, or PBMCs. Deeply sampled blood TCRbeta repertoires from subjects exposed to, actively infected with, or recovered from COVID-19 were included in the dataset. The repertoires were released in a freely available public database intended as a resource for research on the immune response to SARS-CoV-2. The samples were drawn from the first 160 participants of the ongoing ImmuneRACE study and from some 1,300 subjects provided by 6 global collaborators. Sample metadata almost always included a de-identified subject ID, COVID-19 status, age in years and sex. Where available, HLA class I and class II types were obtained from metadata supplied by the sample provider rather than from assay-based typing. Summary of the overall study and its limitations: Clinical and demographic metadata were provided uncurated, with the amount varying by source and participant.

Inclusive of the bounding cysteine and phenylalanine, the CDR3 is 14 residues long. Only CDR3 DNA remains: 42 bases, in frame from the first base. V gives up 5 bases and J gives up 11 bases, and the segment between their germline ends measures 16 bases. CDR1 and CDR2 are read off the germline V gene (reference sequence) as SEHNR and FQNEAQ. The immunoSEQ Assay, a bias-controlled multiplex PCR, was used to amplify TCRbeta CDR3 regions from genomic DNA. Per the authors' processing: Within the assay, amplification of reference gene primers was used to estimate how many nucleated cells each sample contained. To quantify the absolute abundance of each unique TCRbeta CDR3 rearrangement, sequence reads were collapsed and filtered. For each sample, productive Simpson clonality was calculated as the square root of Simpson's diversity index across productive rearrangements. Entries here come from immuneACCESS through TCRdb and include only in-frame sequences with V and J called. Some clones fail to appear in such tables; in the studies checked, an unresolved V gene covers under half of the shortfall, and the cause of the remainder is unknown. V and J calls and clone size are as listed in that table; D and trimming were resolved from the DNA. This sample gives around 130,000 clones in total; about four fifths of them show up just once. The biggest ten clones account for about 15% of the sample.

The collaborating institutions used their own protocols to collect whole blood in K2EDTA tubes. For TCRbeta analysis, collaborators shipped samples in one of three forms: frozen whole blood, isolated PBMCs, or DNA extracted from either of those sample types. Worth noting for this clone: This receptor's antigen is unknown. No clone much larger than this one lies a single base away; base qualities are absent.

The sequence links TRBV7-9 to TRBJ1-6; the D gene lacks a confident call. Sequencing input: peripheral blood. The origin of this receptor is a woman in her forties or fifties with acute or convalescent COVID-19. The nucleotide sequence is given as TGTGCCAGCAGCCGGACCCCGGGAGAGGCACCCCTCCACTTT. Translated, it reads CASSRTPGEAPLHF.